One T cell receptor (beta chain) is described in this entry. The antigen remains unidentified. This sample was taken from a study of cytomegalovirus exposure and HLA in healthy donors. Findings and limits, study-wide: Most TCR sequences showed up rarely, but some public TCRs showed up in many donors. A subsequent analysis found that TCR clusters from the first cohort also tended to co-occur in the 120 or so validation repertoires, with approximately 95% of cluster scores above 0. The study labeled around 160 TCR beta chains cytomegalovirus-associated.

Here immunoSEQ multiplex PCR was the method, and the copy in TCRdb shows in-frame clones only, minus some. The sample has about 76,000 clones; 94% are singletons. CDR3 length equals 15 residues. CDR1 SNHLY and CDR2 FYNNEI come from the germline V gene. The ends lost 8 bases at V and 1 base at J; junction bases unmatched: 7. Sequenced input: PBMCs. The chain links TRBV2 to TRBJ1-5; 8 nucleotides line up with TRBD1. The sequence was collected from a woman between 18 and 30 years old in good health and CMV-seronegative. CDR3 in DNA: TGTGCCAGCGGAGACGACAGGGGAAGCAATCAGCCCCAGCATTTT. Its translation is CASGDDRGSNQPQHF.